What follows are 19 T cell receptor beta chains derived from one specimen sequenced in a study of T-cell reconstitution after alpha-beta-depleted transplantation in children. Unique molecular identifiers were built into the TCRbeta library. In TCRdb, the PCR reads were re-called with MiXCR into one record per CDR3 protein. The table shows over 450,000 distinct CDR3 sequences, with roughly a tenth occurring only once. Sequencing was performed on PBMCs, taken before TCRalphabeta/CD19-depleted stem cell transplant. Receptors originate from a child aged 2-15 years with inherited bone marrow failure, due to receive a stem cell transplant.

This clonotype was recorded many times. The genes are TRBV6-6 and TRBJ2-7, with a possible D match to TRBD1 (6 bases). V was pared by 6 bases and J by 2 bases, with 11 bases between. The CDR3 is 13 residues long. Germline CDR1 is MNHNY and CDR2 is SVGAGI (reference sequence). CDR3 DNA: TGTGCCAGCAGCAACGGACAGACCTACGAGCAGTACTTC. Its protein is CASSNGQTYEQYF.

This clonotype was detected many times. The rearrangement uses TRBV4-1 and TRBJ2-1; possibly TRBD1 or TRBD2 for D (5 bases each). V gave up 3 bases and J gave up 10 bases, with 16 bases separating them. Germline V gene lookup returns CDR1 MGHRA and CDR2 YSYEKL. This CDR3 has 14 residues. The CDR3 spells CASSHGDGGLEQFF. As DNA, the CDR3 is TGCGCCAGCAGCCACGGGGACGGAGGACTGGAGCAGTTCTTC.

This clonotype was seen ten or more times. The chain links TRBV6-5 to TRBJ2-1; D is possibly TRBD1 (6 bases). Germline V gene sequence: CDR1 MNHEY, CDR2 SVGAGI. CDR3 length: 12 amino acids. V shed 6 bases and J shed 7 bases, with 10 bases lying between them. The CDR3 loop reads CASRNRVNEQFF. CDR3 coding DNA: TGTGCCAGCAGAAACAGGGTTAATGAGCAGTTCTTC.

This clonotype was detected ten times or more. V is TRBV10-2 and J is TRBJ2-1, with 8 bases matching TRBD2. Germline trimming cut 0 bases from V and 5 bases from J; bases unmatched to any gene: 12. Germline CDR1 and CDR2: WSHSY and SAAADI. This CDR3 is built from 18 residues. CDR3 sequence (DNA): TGCGCCAGCAGTGAGTCTACAGTGCGGCTAGCGGGTAACAATGAGCAGTTCTTC. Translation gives CASSESTVRLAGNNEQFF.

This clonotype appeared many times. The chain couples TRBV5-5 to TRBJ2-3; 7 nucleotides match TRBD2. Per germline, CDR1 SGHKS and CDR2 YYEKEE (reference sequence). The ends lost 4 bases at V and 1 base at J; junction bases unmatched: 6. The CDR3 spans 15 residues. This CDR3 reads CASSGGGGRTDTQYF. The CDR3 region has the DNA TGTGCCAGCAGCGGGGGGGGAGGACGCACAGATACGCAGTATTTT. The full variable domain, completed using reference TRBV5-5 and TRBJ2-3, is DAGVTQSPTHLIKTRGQQVTLRCSPISGHKSVSWYQQVLGQGPQFIFQYYEKEERGRGNFPDRFSARQFPNYSSELNVNALLLGDSALYLCASSGGGGRTDTQYFGPGTRLTVL.

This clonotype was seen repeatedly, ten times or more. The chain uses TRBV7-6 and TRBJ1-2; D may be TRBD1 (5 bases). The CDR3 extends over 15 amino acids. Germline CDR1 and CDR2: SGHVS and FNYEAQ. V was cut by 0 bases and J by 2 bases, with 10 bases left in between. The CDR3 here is CASSLALAGNYGYTF. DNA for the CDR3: TGTGCCAGCAGCTTAGCGCTTGCAGGGAACTATGGCTACACCTTC.

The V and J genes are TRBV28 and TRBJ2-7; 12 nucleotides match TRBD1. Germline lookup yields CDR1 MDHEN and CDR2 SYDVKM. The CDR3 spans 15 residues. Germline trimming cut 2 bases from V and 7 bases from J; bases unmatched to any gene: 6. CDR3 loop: CASSLGGTGGREQYF. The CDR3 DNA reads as TGTGCCAGCAGTTTAGGTGGGACAGGGGGCCGAGAGCAGTACTTC.

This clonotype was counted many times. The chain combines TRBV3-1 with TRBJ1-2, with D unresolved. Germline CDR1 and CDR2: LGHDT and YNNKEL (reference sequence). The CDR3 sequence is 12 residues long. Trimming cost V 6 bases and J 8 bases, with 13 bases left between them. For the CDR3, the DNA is TGTGCCAGCAGTCCCGAAGGACGCGGCTACACCTTC. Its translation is CASSPEGRGYTF. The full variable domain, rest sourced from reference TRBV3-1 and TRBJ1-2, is DTAVSQTPKYLVTQMGNDKSIKCEQNLGHDTMYWYKQDSKKFLKIMFSYNNKELIINETVPNRFSPKSPDKAHLNLHINSLELGDSAVYFCASSPEGRGYTFGSGTRLTVV.

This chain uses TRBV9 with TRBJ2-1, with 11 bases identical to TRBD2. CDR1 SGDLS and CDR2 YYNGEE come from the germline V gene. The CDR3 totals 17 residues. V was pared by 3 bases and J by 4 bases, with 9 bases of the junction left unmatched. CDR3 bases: TGTGCCAGCAGCGGATATAGCGGGAGGGATCGATACAATGAGCAGTTCTTC. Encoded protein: CASSGYSGRDRYNEQFF. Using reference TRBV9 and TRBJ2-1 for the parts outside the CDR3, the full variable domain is DSGVTQTPKHLITATGQRVTLRCSPRSGDLSVYWYQQSLDQGLQFLIQYYNGEERAKGNILERFSAQQFPDLHSELNLSSLELGDSALYFCASSGYSGRDRYNEQFFGPGTRLTVL.

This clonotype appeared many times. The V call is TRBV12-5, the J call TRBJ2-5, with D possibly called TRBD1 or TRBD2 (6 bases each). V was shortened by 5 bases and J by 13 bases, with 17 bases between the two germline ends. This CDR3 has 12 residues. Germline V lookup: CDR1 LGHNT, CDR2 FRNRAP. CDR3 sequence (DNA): TGTGCTAGTGGTGCCCTCGGGGGCCCACTGTACTTC. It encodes CASGALGGPLYF.

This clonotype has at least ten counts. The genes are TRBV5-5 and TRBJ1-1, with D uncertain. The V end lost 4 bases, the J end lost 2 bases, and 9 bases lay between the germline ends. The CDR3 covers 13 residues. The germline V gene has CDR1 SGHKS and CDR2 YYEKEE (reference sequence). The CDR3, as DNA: TGTGCCAGCAGCGCCTACATCAACACTGAAGCTTTCTTT. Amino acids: CASSAYINTEAFF.

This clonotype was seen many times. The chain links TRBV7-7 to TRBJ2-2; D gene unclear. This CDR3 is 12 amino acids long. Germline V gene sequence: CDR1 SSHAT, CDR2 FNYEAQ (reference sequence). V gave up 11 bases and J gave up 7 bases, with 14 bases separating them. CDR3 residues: CASSSFGGELFF. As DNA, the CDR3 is TGTGCCTCATCGTCATTTGGCGGGGAGCTGTTTTTT.

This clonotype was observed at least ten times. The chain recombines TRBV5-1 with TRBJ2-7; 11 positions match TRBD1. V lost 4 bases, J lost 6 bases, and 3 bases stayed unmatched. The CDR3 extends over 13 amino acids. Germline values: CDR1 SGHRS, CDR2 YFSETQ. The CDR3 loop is CASSPGTGGEQYF. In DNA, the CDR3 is TGCGCCAGCAGCCCCGGGACAGGGGGCGAGCAGTACTTC.

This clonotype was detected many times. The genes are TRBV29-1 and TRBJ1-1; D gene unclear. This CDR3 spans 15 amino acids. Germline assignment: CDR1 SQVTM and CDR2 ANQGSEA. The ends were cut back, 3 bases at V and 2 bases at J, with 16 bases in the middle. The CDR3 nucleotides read TGCAGCGTTGAGGGCTCCGGACGGGGTAACACTGAAGCTTTCTTT. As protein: CSVEGSGRGNTEAFF.

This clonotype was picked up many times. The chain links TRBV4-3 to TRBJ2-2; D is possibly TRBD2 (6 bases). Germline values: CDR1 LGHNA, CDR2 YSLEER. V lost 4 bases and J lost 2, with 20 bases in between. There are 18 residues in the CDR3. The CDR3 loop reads CASSPYGQAEGNTGELFF. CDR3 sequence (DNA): TGCGCCAGCAGCCCCTACGGCCAAGCGGAGGGTAACACCGGGGAGCTGTTTTTT.

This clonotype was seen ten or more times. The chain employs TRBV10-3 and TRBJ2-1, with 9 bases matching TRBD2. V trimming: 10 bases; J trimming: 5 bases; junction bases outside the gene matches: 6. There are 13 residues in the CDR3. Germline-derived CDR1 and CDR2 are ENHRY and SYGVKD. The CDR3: CASSGSENNEQFF. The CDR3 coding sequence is TGTGCCAGTAGCGGGAGTGAAAACAATGAGCAGTTCTTC.

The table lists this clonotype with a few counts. CDR3: CASSLSGGNTGELFF. CDR3 nucleotide sequence: TGTGCCAGCAGTTTATCAGGGGGGAACACCGGGGAGCTGTTTTTT. The chain combines TRBV12-3 or TRBV12-4 with TRBJ2-2, with 7 positions matching TRBD1. Trimming cost V 2 bases and J 1 base; bases outside gene matches: 1. CDR3 length: 15 residues.

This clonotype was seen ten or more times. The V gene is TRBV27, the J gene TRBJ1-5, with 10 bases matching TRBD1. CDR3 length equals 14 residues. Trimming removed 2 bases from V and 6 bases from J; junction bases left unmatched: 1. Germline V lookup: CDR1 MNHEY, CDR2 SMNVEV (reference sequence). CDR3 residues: CASSLGTGVQPQHF. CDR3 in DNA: TGTGCCAGCAGTTTAGGGACAGGGGTTCAGCCCCAGCATTTT.

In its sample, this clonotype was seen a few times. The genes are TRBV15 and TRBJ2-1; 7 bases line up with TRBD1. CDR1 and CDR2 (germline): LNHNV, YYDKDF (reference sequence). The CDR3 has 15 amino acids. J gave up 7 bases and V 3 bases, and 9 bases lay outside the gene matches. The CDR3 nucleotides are TGTGCCACCAGCAGTAGCCTAGGGACAGCTAATGAGCAGTTCTTC. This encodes CATSSSLGTANEQFF.